Detailed here is one T cell receptor (beta chain). No antigen is known for it. Here immunoSEQ multiplex PCR was the method, and the copy in TCRdb shows in-frame clones only, minus some. The repertoire holds tens of thousands of clones, roughly 83% seen once, with about 3.1% in the top ten. The sample is drawn from a study of OX40 agonist ivuxolimab in advanced cancers. Points from the study as a whole: Both blood CD4+ and CD8+ T cells showed clonal growth by week 6 at 0.1 to 3.0 mg/kg. Expanded peripheral T cell antigen specificity was not determined.

CDR3 length: 17 residues. Patients were ruled out by autoimmune disease history or systemic immunosuppression. The genes are TRBV21-1 and TRBJ2-1; the table assigns TRBD2, which was not confirmed against the DNA. TRBV21-1 is assigned pseudogene status. The sequence was collected from an adult with an advanced solid tumor such as melanoma, head and neck, liver or kidney cancer. The sequences come from CD4+ or CD8+ T cells sorted from blood, collected in a trial of the OX40 agonist ivuxolimab. The CDR3 DNA sequence: TGTGCCAGCAGCAATCGTCGGCGCGGGGGTTTTAACAATGAGCAGTTCTTC. This sequence encodes CASSNRRRGGFNNEQFF.